Shown below are 20 T cell receptor beta chains from a single sample sequenced in a study of human versus mouse CDR3 diversity and MHC coevolution. Sequencing used immunoSEQ multiplex PCR; TCRdb keeps in-frame clones, though not all of them. This table holds about 81,000 clones, 93% found once. Sequenced material: naive CD4+ T cells from blood. Subset here: CD45RO-negative CD62L-positive naive CD4 T cells. These receptors all stem from a person aged 25 to 69 in good health.

The chain links TRBV25-1 to TRBJ1-4; tentatively, D is TRBD1 (6 bases). Germline CDR1 reads MGHDK; CDR2 reads SYGVNS. The CDR3 extends over 15 amino acids. V shed 1 base and J shed 8 bases, with 14 bases lying between them. In DNA form, the CDR3 reads TGTGCCAGCAGTGAATTGCAGGGGATTGGGGAAAAACTGTTTTTT. Protein sequence: CASSELQGIGEKLFF.

V usage is TRBV5-1 and J usage is TRBJ2-3; a possible D gene is TRBD2 (7 bases). Trimming took off 6 bases at V and 5 bases at J, with 22 bases between the two ends. Germline assignment: CDR1 SGHRS and CDR2 YFSETQ. This CDR3 has 16 amino acids. The CDR3 DNA follows: TGCGCCAGCACCCGACCCGTGGGGGGGGCGGAAGATACGCAGTATTTT. Translating gives CASTRPVGGAEDTQYF.

CDR3 residues: CASSLRGTVPTDTQYF. CDR3 DNA: TGTGCCAGCAGCTTAAGGGGGACAGTCCCCACAGATACGCAGTATTTT. This rearrangement joins TRBV7-3 to TRBJ2-3; 7 bases are a match to TRBD1. Unmatched junction bases numbered 6, after V lost 1 base and J lost 2 bases. The germline gives CDR1 SGHTA, CDR2 FQGTGA. The CDR3 is 16 amino acids.

The rearrangement uses TRBV28 and TRBJ1-2, with D possibly TRBD1 on 6 matching bases. V was cut by 7 bases and J by 2 bases, with 17 bases left in between. The CDR3 contains 15 residues. The germline CDR1 and CDR2 sequences are MDHEN and SYDVKM. The CDR3 DNA follows: TGTGCCAGCACCATTACAGGGAGGGGAAACTATGGCTACACCTTC. It encodes CASTITGRGNYGYTF.

V gene TRBV7-2 combines with J gene TRBJ2-5; 8 bases map to TRBD1. The J call may be incorrect, as the DNA end agrees better with TRBJ2-7. There are 14 residues in the CDR3. Germline V gene sequence: CDR1 SGHTA, CDR2 FQGNSA. The CDR3 nucleotides are TGTGCCAGCAGCGCTACAGGGGGGCCCTACGAGCAGTACTTC. It specifies CASSATGGPYEQYF.

This clone appeared once. The genes are TRBV18 and TRBJ2-1; TRBD2 matches at 10 bases. Germline V CDR1 and CDR2: KGHSH, LQKENI. V gave up 1 base and J gave up 14 bases; unmatched junction bases: 5. This CDR3 contains 13 residues. In DNA, the CDR3 is TGTGCCAGCTCACCACGTCTAGCGGGAGTTAAGTTCTTC. Its translation: CASSPRLAGVKFF.

This sequence joins TRBV5-1 and TRBJ2-7; TRBD2 matches 7 bases. There are 16 residues in the CDR3. Germline CDR1 reads SGHRS; CDR2 reads YFSETQ. Trimming at V came to 0 bases and at J to 5 bases, leaving 11 bases not matched to a gene. The CDR3 sequence is CASSLETSQWNHEQYF. The CDR3 DNA is TGCGCCAGCAGCTTGGAGACTAGCCAATGGAACCACGAGCAGTACTTC. Using reference TRBV5-1 and TRBJ2-7 for the parts outside the CDR3, the full variable domain is KAGVTQTPRYLIKTRGQQVTLSCSPISGHRSVSWYQQTPGQGLQFLFEYFSETQRNKGNFPGRFSGRQFSNSRSEMNVSTLELGDSALYLCASSLETSQWNHEQYFGPGTRLTVT.

V and J are TRBV18 and TRBJ1-1; a possible D gene is TRBD1 (6 bases). The V and J ends lost 2 bases and 11 bases respectively, with 24 bases between them. Germline CDR1 is KGHSH and CDR2 is LQKENI. The CDR3 is 16 amino acids. The CDR3 DNA reads TGTGCCAGCTCACCATCCCAGGGGCTTTCGAGGGAAAGGGCTTTCTTT. Its translation: CASSPSQGLSRERAFF. The full variable domain, rest sourced from reference TRBV18 and TRBJ1-1, is NAGVMQNPRHLVRRRGQEARLRCSPMKGHSHVYWYRQLPEEGLKFMVYLQKENIIDESGMPKERFSAEFPKEGPSILRIQQVVRGDSAAYFCASSPSQGLSRERAFFGQGTRLTVV.

The chain is built from TRBV7-9 and TRBJ1-1; 8 nucleotides align to TRBD1. CDR3 length equals 15 residues. Trimming cost V 5 bases and J 1 base; bases outside gene matches: 6. The germline V gene has CDR1 SEHNR and CDR2 FQNEAQ (reference sequence). The DNA of the CDR3 is TGTGCCAGCAGCGCCGACCAGGGGGCGAACACTGAAGCTTTCTTT. Translation gives CASSADQGANTEAFF.

V and J are TRBV18 and TRBJ2-7, with 8 positions matching TRBD2. CDR1 is KGHSH, CDR2 LQKENI, per germline. With V trimmed by 3 bases and J by 2 bases, 6 bases remained unmatched. CDR3 length: 15 amino acids. CDR3 sequence (DNA): TGTGCCAGCTCACCCACGAGCGGGAGTCCCTACGAGCAGTACTTC. It is translated as CASSPTSGSPYEQYF.

The V and J genes are TRBV5-1 and TRBJ2-3; 12 nucleotides align to TRBD2. The CDR3 has 18 residues. Trimming took 0 bases from V and 0 from J; bases not matched to a gene: 5. The germline gives CDR1 SGHRS, CDR2 YFSETQ. In DNA, the CDR3 is TGCGCCAGCAGCTTGGTAGCTAGCGGGGGGGTCAGCACAGATACGCAGTATTTT. Its translation is CASSLVASGGVSTDTQYF.

This chain uses TRBV20-1 with TRBJ2-7, with D perhaps matching TRBD2 (6 bases). V shed 5 bases and J shed 7 bases, with 12 bases lying between them. Per germline, CDR1 DFQATT and CDR2 SNEGSKA (reference sequence). The CDR3 is made up of 11 amino acids. CDR3 nucleotides: TGCAGTGCTTCCAAGGAGGGAGAGCAGTACTTC. Protein product: CSASKEGEQYF.

The rearrangement joins TRBV29-1 to TRBJ1-3, with TRBD1 matching 7 bases. Per the germline V gene, CDR1 is SQVTM and CDR2 is ANQGSEA. The CDR3 has 18 amino acids. V was pared by 1 base and J by 3 bases, with 15 bases of the junction left unmatched. In nucleotides, the CDR3 is TGCAGCGTTGAAGCTGGGACAGCTGGGACCTCCGTTGGAAACACCATATATTTT. It is translated as CSVEAGTAGTSVGNTIYF.

The chain joins TRBV6-6 to TRBJ1-1; TRBD1 matches 9 bases. CDR3 length: 16 amino acids. V was clipped by 4 bases and J by 10 bases; unmatched bases: 16. Germline V lookup: CDR1 MNHNY, CDR2 SVGAGI (reference sequence). The CDR3 nucleotides are TGTGCCAGCAGTTCCTCACCAGGGACAGGGAGGGTTGGAGCTTTCTTT. This encodes CASSSSPGTGRVGAFF.

This rearrangement joins TRBV5-6 to TRBJ2-2, with 7 bases matching TRBD1. The junction had 11 bases not matched to a gene; V was cut back by 7 bases and J by 5 bases. The CDR3 consists of 15 residues. From germline, CDR1 is SGHDT and CDR2 YYEEEE. The CDR3 coding sequence is TGTGCCAGCGTGGGGCAGGGGGTAGAGACCGGGGAGCTGTTTTTT. Its protein is CASVGQGVETGELFF.

The chain joins TRBV6-5 to TRBJ1-2, with a weak D call TRBD1 (5 bases). The CDR3 length is 12 residues. V was cut by 10 bases and J by 5 bases, with 14 bases left in between. Germline CDR1 is MNHEY and CDR2 is SVGAGI. Here the CDR3 reads CATIRGGYGYTF. Written as DNA, the CDR3 is TGTGCCACCATCCGGGGGGGGTATGGCTACACCTTC.

The chain recombines TRBV12-5 with TRBJ2-5; no definite D call. The CDR3 sequence is 13 residues long. V lost 1 base and J 4 bases, leaving 7 bases between the germline ends. Germline assignment: CDR1 LGHNT and CDR2 FRNRAP. The CDR3 DNA reads as TGTGCTAGTGGTTTGGGGCATGGAGAGACCCAGTACTTC. Translated: CASGLGHGETQYF.

With respect to this clone: The same CDR3 can be traced to other DNA sequences in this sample. V usage is TRBV7-9 and J usage is TRBJ2-1; D perhaps matches TRBD2 (5 bases). Trimming took 8 bases from V and 10 from J, leaving 12 bases between them. Germline lookup yields CDR1 SEHNR and CDR2 FQNEAQ (reference sequence). There are 11 residues in the CDR3. The CDR3 DNA follows: TGTGCCAGCCCCACTAGGAACGAGCAGTTCTTC. Protein: CASPTRNEQFF. The whole variable domain, remainder taken from reference TRBV7-9 and TRBJ2-1, is DTGVSQNPRHKITKRGQNVTFRCDPISEHNRLYWYRQTLGQGPEFLTYFQNEAQLEKSRLLSDRFSAERPKGSFSTLEIQRTEQGDSAMYLCASPTRNEQFFGPGTRLTVL.

V usage is TRBV28 and J usage is TRBJ1-1; no definite D call. The germline V gene encodes CDR1 MDHEN and CDR2 SYDVKM. The CDR3 sequence is 14 residues long. The ends were cut back, 2 bases at V and 0 bases at J, with 7 bases in the middle. CDR3 protein: CASSLPQLNTEAFF. The CDR3 DNA is TGTGCCAGCAGTTTACCCCAGTTGAACACTGAAGCTTTCTTT.

V gene TRBV4-3 combines with J gene TRBJ1-2; D uncertain. There are 13 residues in the CDR3. Trimming took 3 bases from V and 8 from J, leaving 13 bases between them. The germline CDR1 and CDR2 sequences are LGHNA and YSLEER. The CDR3 region has the DNA TGCGCCAGCAGCCACAGCGCTACTATGGGCTACACCTTC. Protein sequence: CASSHSATMGYTF.